This T cell receptor (beta chain) was found in a study of breast tumors, draining lymph nodes, adjacent tissues. As concerns this clonotype: What it recognizes is unknown.

TCRdb passed the multiplex PCR reads through MiXCR, listing each CDR3 protein once. The top ten clones hold over 3.5% of a sample with 200,000 to 250,000 distinct CDR3 sequences, roughly a third of them seen once. The lymph nodes were axillary draining lymph nodes from breast cancer patients. The study's findings and limits: Compared with basal-like, luminal-like tumors shared significantly more repertoire with nontumor tissue. Compared with lymph nodes, tumors were less diverse; compared with nontumor tissue, more. That most tumor T cells come from lymph nodes remained unproven.

The sequencing input was axillary lymph node tissue. The sequence derives from a female donor with breast cancer. Some clones in this sample may be carry-over from other donors' samples.

The CDR3 nucleotides are TGTGCCAGCAGCAGAGGCGCGGGAAAGGGCAATGAGCAGTTCTTC. Encoded protein: CASSRGAGKGNEQFF. This chain joins TRBV11-3 and TRBJ2-1; tentatively, D is TRBD2 (6 bases). Germline V gene data show CDR1 as SGHNT and CDR2 as YENEEA. The V and J ends lost 5 bases and 6 bases respectively, with 17 bases between them. The CDR3 runs 15 residues.